The T cell receptor (beta chain) under discussion was sequenced for a study of early T cells in non-severe SARS-CoV-2 infection. TCRdb re-called the 5' RACE reads through MiXCR, storing one row per CDR3 protein. Of some 27,000 distinct CDR3 sequences in the sample, approximately 4.3% were seen once. This clonotype occurred many times. Trimming removed 0 bases at V and 6 bases at J, with 12 bases between. Germline V gene sequence: CDR1 SEHNR, CDR2 FQNEAQ (reference sequence). This CDR3 contains 14 residues. The chain couples TRBV7-9 to TRBJ2-7; TRBD1 might be the D (5 bases). The receptor was derived from an adult who was a healthcare worker with PCR-confirmed SARS-CoV-2 infection or an uninfected control (not recorded which). The sequenced sample consisted of whole blood. The CDR3 region is CASSLAGRAAEQYF. For the CDR3, the DNA is TGTGCCAGCAGCTTAGCGGGCAGGGCGGCCGAGCAGTACTTC. Full variable domain (missing parts from reference TRBV7-9 and TRBJ2-7): DTGVSQNPRHKITKRGQNVTFRCDPISEHNRLYWYRQTLGQGPEFLTYFQNEAQLEKSRLLSDRFSAERPKGSFSTLEIQRTEQGDSAMYLCASSLAGRAAEQYFGPGTRLTVT.